A single sample gave rise to the 27 T cell receptor beta chains below, sequenced in a study of CD8+CD57+ T cells in acquired aplastic anemia. Genomic DNA, serving as template, underwent TCR beta VDJ and CDR3 profiling. Each CDR3 protein gets one entry after TCRdb re-called the reads with MiXCR. The data hold 300,000 or so distinct CDR3 sequences, with 45% to 70% observed a single time. Sequenced sample: sorted CD4+, CD8+, or CD8+CD57+ T cells (not recorded which) from PBMCs. The receptor source for this set is a human donor with severe aplastic anemia or a healthy control (not recorded which).

Notes on this clonotype: A read error may be the cause here, since a much bigger clone is one base away. The chain has TRBV7-3 and TRBJ2-5, with D maybe TRBD2 (5 bases). The V gene lost 8 bases and the J gene lost 2 bases, with 21 bases spanning the gap. Looked up from germline, CDR1 is SGHTA and CDR2 is FQGTGA. This CDR3 has 16 residues. CDR3 coding DNA: TGTGCCAGCTCACCCACCAGACTAACGGTGCAAGAGACCCAGTACTTC. Its protein product is CASSPTRLTVQETQYF.

This clonotype was seen repeatedly, ten times or more. V usage is TRBV25-1 and J usage is TRBJ2-7; 7 bases fit TRBD2. From germline, CDR1 is MGHDK and CDR2 SYGVNS. The CDR3 extends over 18 amino acids. The V segment lost 1 base and the J segment 3 bases; nucleotides outside the gene matches: 15. The CDR3 reads CASSEFPRWGGEIYEQYF. The CDR3 DNA sequence: TGTGCCAGCAGTGAATTCCCCCGTTGGGGAGGGGAAATCTACGAGCAGTACTTC.

The chain links TRBV20-1 to TRBJ2-7; no firm D call. The germline CDR1 and CDR2 sequences are DFQATT and SNEGSKA (reference sequence). CDR3 size: 11 residues. Trimming shortened V by 7 bases and J by 0 bases, and 7 bases separated the two germline ends. In nucleotides, the CDR3 is TGCAGTGGAAGGGACTCCTACGAGCAGTACTTC. Translating it yields CSGRDSYEQYF.

V and J are TRBV7-2 and TRBJ1-4, with 8 bases fitting TRBD1. The CDR3 spans 14 residues. The J segment lost 4 bases and the V segment lost 3 bases, leaving 1 base of the junction unmatched. Germline lookup yields CDR1 SGHTA and CDR2 FQGNSA. The CDR3 protein is CASSLTGVNEKLFF. CDR3 nucleotide sequence: TGTGCCAGCAGCTTGACAGGGGTTAATGAAAAACTGTTTTTT.

The chain is built from TRBV20-1 and TRBJ2-7; TRBD2 agrees at 8 bases. V was pared by 2 bases and J by 3 bases, with 0 bases of the junction left unmatched. From germline, CDR1 is DFQATT and CDR2 SNEGSKA (reference sequence). This CDR3 spans 12 amino acids. CDR3 nucleotides: TGCAGTGCTAGAAGCGGGGGCTACGAGCAGTACTTC. Protein sequence: CSARSGGYEQYF.

The J gene is TRBJ2-7, the V gene TRBV5-5, with 7 nucleotides matching TRBD2. This CDR3 has 15 residues. V lost 1 base to trimming and J lost 7 bases; unmatched junction nucleotides: 11. From germline, CDR1 is SGHKS and CDR2 YYEKEE (reference sequence). CDR3 amino acids: CASSLRSGGEGEQYF. The CDR3 nucleotides are TGTGCCAGCAGCTTGAGGTCCGGCGGGGAGGGGGAGCAGTACTTC.

This clonotype was detected many times. This chain links TRBV20-1 with TRBJ1-1; D unresolved. Trimming stripped 2 bases from V and 1 base from J, with 8 bases between. The V gene's germline CDR1 is DFQATT and CDR2 SNEGSKA (reference sequence). The CDR3 totals 13 residues. The CDR3 loop is CSARPDGNTEAFF. In DNA, the CDR3 is TGCAGTGCTAGACCCGACGGGAACACTGAAGCTTTCTTT.

This clonotype was detected ten times or more. The junction departs from germline at one end; a sequencing error may be responsible. This rearrangement joins TRBV7-7 to TRBJ1-1; D ambiguous. CDR3 length: 13 residues. Germline CDR1 is SSHAT and CDR2 is FNYEAQ (reference sequence). CDR3 nucleotide sequence: TGTGCTAGCAGCTTAGTAATGAACACTGAAGCTTTCTTT. Protein sequence: CASSLVMNTEAFF. Full variable domain (missing parts from reference TRBV7-7 and TRBJ1-1): GAGVSQSPRYKVTKRGQDVTLRCDPISSHATLYWYQQALGQGPEFLTYFNYEAQPDKSGLPSDRFSAERPEGSISTLTIQRTEQRDSAMYRCASSLVMNTEAFFGQGTRLTVV.

The V gene is TRBV7-9, the J gene TRBJ2-5, with TRBD1 matching over 9 bases. CDR1 SEHNR and CDR2 FQNEAQ come from the germline V gene (reference sequence). The V gene end was trimmed by 4 bases and the J gene end by 2 bases; junction bases not matched to a gene: 5. The CDR3 consists of 15 residues. This CDR3 is CASSSGQGSQETQYF. The CDR3 nucleotides are TGTGCCAGCAGCTCGGGACAGGGATCTCAAGAGACCCAGTACTTC.

This clonotype has a count of ten or more. The rearrangement uses TRBV19 and TRBJ1-6; D possibly corresponds to TRBD1 (6 bases). Trimming stripped 7 bases from V and 7 bases from J, with 23 bases between. This CDR3 is built from 17 residues. Germline lookup yields CDR1 LNHDA and CDR2 SQIVND (reference sequence). The CDR3 here is CASTDSTGGIQNSPLHF. The CDR3 nucleotides read TGTGCCAGTACCGACTCGACAGGCGGCATCCAAAATTCACCCCTCCACTTT.

V is TRBV5-1 and J is TRBJ2-2; no firm D call. Per the germline V gene, CDR1 is SGHRS and CDR2 is YFSETQ. CDR3 length: 11 residues. Trimming removed 3 bases from V and 7 bases from J, with 4 bases in between. CDR3 in amino acids: CASSSFGELFF. CDR3 DNA: TGCGCCAGCAGCTCATTCGGGGAGCTGTTTTTT. The full variable domain, in which reference TRBV5-1 and TRBJ2-2 provide the parts outside the CDR3, is KAGVTQTPRYLIKTRGQQVTLSCSPISGHRSVSWYQQTPGQGLQFLFEYFSETQRNKGNFPGRFSGRQFSNSRSEMNVSTLELGDSALYLCASSSFGELFFGEGSRLTVL.

This chain connects TRBV7-2 to TRBJ1-2; TRBD1 matches 9 bases. Germline CDR1 reads SGHTA; CDR2 reads FQGNSA. The CDR3 totals 13 residues. V gave up 4 bases and J gave up 7 bases; unmatched junction bases: 4. The CDR3: CASSWGQGAGYTF. In nucleotides, the CDR3 is TGTGCCAGCAGCTGGGGACAGGGAGCTGGCTACACCTTC.

CDR3 protein: CASSPPILAGETQYF. CDR3 nucleotides: TGTGCCAGCAGCCCCCCGATACTAGCTGGCGAGACCCAGTACTTC. V is TRBV7-9 and J is TRBJ2-5, with D maybe TRBD2 (6 bases). The V and J ends lost 5 bases and 5 bases respectively, with 18 bases between them. CDR3 length: 15 amino acids. In germline, CDR1 is SEHNR, CDR2 FQNEAQ (reference sequence).

The CDR3 here is CASSLRGGTDSYEQYF. The CDR3 DNA reads TGTGCCAGCAGCTTAAGGGGGGGGACAGACTCCTACGAGCAGTACTTC. The rearrangement joins TRBV7-3 to TRBJ2-7, with D perhaps matching TRBD1 or TRBD2 (7 bases each). Germline CDR1 and CDR2: SGHTA and FQGTGA. Trimming shortened V by 1 base and J by 0 bases, and 13 bases separated the two germline ends. The CDR3 is made up of 16 amino acids.

V is TRBV7-3 and J is TRBJ2-5, with D possibly TRBD2 on 6 matching bases. Germline lookup yields CDR1 SGHTA and CDR2 FQGTGA. This CDR3 comprises 15 residues. V lost 2 bases and J lost 4, with 14 bases in between. Here the CDR3 DNA reads TGTGCCAGCAGCTTATGGTCGGGAGTTGTAGAGACCCAGTACTTC. Protein product: CASSLWSGVVETQYF. The variable domain in full, with the rest retrieved from reference TRBV7-3 and TRBJ2-5, is GAGVSQTPSNKVTEKGKYVELRCDPISGHTALYWYRQSLGQGPEFLIYFQGTGAADDSGLPNDRFFAVRPEGSVSTLKIQRTERGDSAVYLCASSLWSGVVETQYFGPGTRLLVL.

Many counts were recorded for this clonotype. In DNA form, the CDR3 reads TGTGCCAGCAGTTACATAGGGACGGGGGAGACCCAGTACTTC. Translating it yields CASSYIGTGETQYF. The V gene is TRBV12-3 or TRBV12-4, the J gene TRBJ2-5; TRBD1 or TRBD2 may be the D gene (5 bases each). The CDR3 runs to 14 residues. The V end lost 4 bases, the J end lost 5 bases, and 14 bases lay between the germline ends.

The V and J genes are TRBV7-2 and TRBJ1-1; D may be TRBD1 (5 bases). V shed 1 base and J shed 6 bases, with 9 bases lying between them. CDR1 and CDR2 from the germline V gene are SGHTA and FQGNSA. The CDR3 runs to 13 residues. Here the CDR3 reads CASSLVAGAEAFF. CDR3 bases: TGTGCCAGCAGCTTAGTCGCGGGGGCTGAAGCTTTCTTT. Variable domain in full (rest from reference TRBV7-2 and TRBJ1-1): GAGVSQSPSNKVTEKGKDVELRCDPISGHTALYWYRQSLGQGLEFLIYFQGNSAPDKSGLPSDRFSAERTGGSVSTLTIQRTQQEDSAVYLCASSLVAGAEAFFGQGTRLTVV.

This sequence joins TRBV20-1 and TRBJ2-7; D may correspond to TRBD1 or TRBD2 (6 bases each). Per the germline V gene, CDR1 is DFQATT and CDR2 is SNEGSKA (reference sequence). V was cut by 5 bases and J by 6 bases, with 17 bases left in between. CDR3 length: 13 residues. For the CDR3, the DNA is TGCAGTGCTTCCGCCACTAGCAGGGGCGAGCAGTACTTC. It codes for CSASATSRGEQYF.

Remarks on this clonotype: The CDR3 carries no conserved terminal phenylalanine or tryptophan, so it likely arises from a read error. The CDR3 DNA sequence: TGTGCCAGCAGACTTAACACTGAAGCTTTCATT. Translated, it gives CASRLNTEAFI. This chain uses TRBV6-2 or TRBV6-3 with TRBJ1-1; D gene unclear. The CDR3 runs 11 residues. Trimming left V 6 bases short and J 2 bases short, with 4 bases between. CDR1 MNHEY and CDR2 SVGEGT come from the germline V gene.

CDR3 sequence: CASSLLMDEKLFF. Written as DNA, the CDR3 is TGTGCCAGCAGCTTATTGATGGATGAAAAACTGTTTTTT. This chain uses TRBV7-8 with TRBJ1-4; D remains unclear. CDR1 and CDR2 from the germline V gene are SGHVS and FQNEAQ. The CDR3 sequence is 13 residues long. V dropped 2 bases and J dropped 6 bases, with 7 bases sitting between them.

This rearrangement joins TRBV7-9 to TRBJ1-2, with 11 bases matching TRBD1. The junction had 6 bases not matched to a gene; V was cut back by 2 bases and J by 7 bases. Per germline, CDR1 SEHNR and CDR2 FQNEAQ (reference sequence). This CDR3 is 15 amino acids long. CDR3 nucleotides: TGTGCCAGCAGCTTAAGTGGGACAGGGGGGATTGGCTACACCTTC. Amino acid sequence: CASSLSGTGGIGYTF.

This clonotype was seen just once. The chain has TRBV7-9 and TRBJ2-7; the match to TRBD1 covers 7 bases. Germline V gene sequence: CDR1 SEHNR, CDR2 FQNEAQ (reference sequence). The CDR3 sequence is 14 residues long. V lost 4 bases to trimming and J lost 2 bases; unmatched junction nucleotides: 5. As DNA, the CDR3 is TGTGCCAGCAGCTCGAACAGGGGTCCCTACGAGCAGTACTTC. Protein: CASSSNRGPYEQYF. Combining the CDR3 with reference TRBV7-9 and TRBJ2-7 gives the whole variable domain DTGVSQNPRHKITKRGQNVTFRCDPISEHNRLYWYRQTLGQGPEFLTYFQNEAQLEKSRLLSDRFSAERPKGSFSTLEIQRTEQGDSAMYLCASSSNRGPYEQYFGPGTRLTVT.

V is TRBV15 and J is TRBJ1-2; no clear D gene. The CDR3 consists of 13 residues. The germline V and J ends were trimmed by 2 bases and 5 bases, with 9 bases remaining between them. The germline gives CDR1 LNHNV, CDR2 YYDKDF (reference sequence). This chain's CDR3 is CATSRPTEYGYTF. The CDR3 bases are TGTGCCACCAGCAGACCTACAGAGTATGGCTACACCTTC.

About this clonotype itself: At one boundary the junction diverges from the germline segment, which might be a read error. This chain links TRBV7-2 with TRBJ2-3; 10 bases agree with TRBD2. The CDR3 has 14 amino acids. The germline CDR1 and CDR2 sequences are SGHTA and FQGNSA. The CDR3 is CASSLAGATDTQYF. The CDR3 DNA is TGTGCCAGCAGCCTAGCGGGGGCCACAGATACGCAGTATTTT.

The V and J genes are TRBV7-2 and TRBJ2-1; 10 nucleotides agree with TRBD2. Germline V gene sequence: CDR1 SGHTA, CDR2 FQGNSA. The CDR3 is 15 residues long. The V segment lost 6 bases and the J segment 8 bases; nucleotides outside the gene matches: 10. The CDR3 DNA sequence: TGTGCCAGCAGGGTAGCGGGGGGCCCGTCCCATGAGCAGTTCTTC. It encodes CASRVAGGPSHEQFF.

This chain joins TRBV6-1 and TRBJ1-3; D gene uncertain. Germline values: CDR1 MNHNS, CDR2 SASEGT. This CDR3 is 13 amino acids long. Deletions cut 1 base from V and 4 bases from J, with 5 bases between. The CDR3 loop is CASSEESGNTIYF. CDR3 coding DNA: TGTGCCAGCAGTGAAGAGAGCGGAAACACCATATATTTT.

This clonotype appeared many times. This chain uses TRBV20-1 with TRBJ1-1, with D uncertain. Trimming removed 3 bases at V and 4 bases at J, with 9 bases between. There are 12 residues in the CDR3. Germline V gene data show CDR1 as DFQATT and CDR2 as SNEGSKA (reference sequence). CDR3: CSASLLTTEAFF. The CDR3 bases are TGCAGTGCTAGTCTACTTACCACTGAAGCTTTCTTT.